This T cell receptor beta chain was captured in a study of blood T cell repertoires in COVID-19. Study-level information: Italy, Spain and the United States were the sources of the convalescent and acute COVID-19 samples. T cells, B-cell-depleted T cells, or PBMCs provided the cDNA or gDNA that served as material.

The authors' processing: Nucleated cell counts were estimated from reference gene primer amplification. Clones were read by immunoSEQ multiplex PCR, and TCRdb kept only the in-frame ones, dropping some. V, J and clone size are taken as reported in that table, and D and trimming were inferred from the DNA itself. The data show 250,000 to 350,000 clones, with more than 90% seen just once and approximately 18% held by the top ten. Recovered Cohort 3 donors showed two negative PCRs, clearance, or symptom resolution. Material for sequencing was PBMCs or T cells enriched from blood (not recorded which). The sequence was obtained from a woman younger than 45 who had recovered from COVID-19.

In DNA form, the CDR3 reads TGCGCCAGCAGCTTGGAAGGGACTACACACAATGAGCAGTTCTTC. Translation gives CASSLEGTTHNEQFF. The chain joins TRBV5-1 to TRBJ2-1, with TRBD2 matching over 7 bases. The J segment lost 5 bases and the V segment lost 0 bases, leaving 5 bases of the junction unmatched. There are 15 residues in the CDR3. Germline-derived CDR1 and CDR2 are SGHRS and YFSETQ.